This entry lists 21 T cell receptor beta chains sequenced from one sample in a study of shared clonotypes between healthy human individuals. Only in-frame clones appear in the TCRdb table, and some are missing; sequencing was by immunoSEQ multiplex PCR. The sample includes about 2 million clones, approximately 94% of them seen just once. Naive CD8 cells were CD45RO-negative, positively selected for CCR7, excluding terminally differentiated effector memory CD45RA+ cells. Sequencing input: naive CD8+ T cells sorted from blood. Receptors originate from a man aged 18 to 30 in good health.

The rearrangement joins TRBV7-2 to TRBJ2-7; tentatively, D is TRBD1 (5 bases). Per the germline V gene, CDR1 is SGHTA and CDR2 is FQGNSA. The CDR3 spans 13 residues. V lost 4 bases to trimming and J lost 4 bases, with 11 bases between them. This CDR3 reads CASSSRQPYEQYF. The CDR3 nucleotides are TGTGCCAGCAGCTCAAGACAGCCTTACGAGCAGTACTTC.

The chain recombines TRBV7-8 with TRBJ2-1; D is perhaps TRBD1 or TRBD2 (6 bases each). The V end was cut by 1 base, the J end by 5 bases, with 12 bases between. Germline loops: CDR1 SGHVS, CDR2 FQNEAQ. The CDR3 spans 15 residues. CDR3 nucleotides: TGTGCCAGCAGCTTAGTAACGGGGGCAAACAATGAGCAGTTCTTC. Its protein product is CASSLVTGANNEQFF.

The CDR3 spells CASSERGPMIQYF. As DNA, the CDR3 is TGTGCCAGCAGTGAGAGGGGCCCCATGATTCAGTACTTC. V usage is TRBV28 and J usage is TRBJ2-4; D tentatively reads TRBD1 or TRBD2 (5 bases each). The length of the CDR3 is 13 residues. Per the germline V gene, CDR1 is MDHEN and CDR2 is SYDVKM. Deletions cut 5 bases from V and 10 bases from J, with 15 bases between.

This rearrangement joins TRBV4-2 to TRBJ1-3; the D gene is possibly TRBD1 (5 bases). V lost 2 bases, J lost 1 base, and 12 bases lay in between. Germline V CDR1 and CDR2: LGHNA, YNFKEQ. The CDR3 loop spans 16 amino acids. The CDR3 protein is CASSQPPAGSGNTIYF. The CDR3 DNA reads as TGTGCCAGCAGCCAACCCCCCGCAGGGTCTGGAAACACCATATATTTT.

V and J are TRBV30 and TRBJ2-7, with unresolved D. This CDR3 comprises 13 residues. Germline lookup yields CDR1 GTSNPN and CDR2 SVGIG (reference sequence). The V gene lost 0 bases and the J gene lost 3 bases, with 9 bases spanning the gap. The CDR3 DNA reads TGTGCCTGGAGTGTTCATAGTGTCTACGAGCAGTACTTC. As protein: CAWSVHSVYEQYF.

CDR3 loop: CASSYRTSGHEQFF. DNA of the CDR3: TGTGCCAGCAGTTACCGGACTAGCGGCCATGAGCAGTTCTTC. The genes are TRBV6-5 and TRBJ2-1; TRBD2 matches at 10 bases. The ends lost 2 bases at V and 8 bases at J; junction bases unmatched: 3. There are 14 residues in the CDR3. Per the germline V gene, CDR1 is MNHEY and CDR2 is SVGAGI.

CDR3 nucleotides: TGTGCCAGCAGCATGGGACAGGGTTCAGCCTACGAGCAGTACTTC. Encoded protein: CASSMGQGSAYEQYF. The chain uses TRBV7-9 and TRBJ2-7; 9 nucleotides agree with TRBD1. CDR1 is SEHNR, CDR2 FQNEAQ, per germline (reference sequence). The length of the CDR3 is 15 residues. The V segment lost 5 bases and the J segment 2 bases; nucleotides outside the gene matches: 7.

This clone was seen more than once but under ten times. The chain joins TRBV7-9 to TRBJ1-2; 7 bases align to TRBD1. The trim removed 1 base at V and 5 bases at J, leaving 7 bases unmatched. Germline V gene lookup returns CDR1 SEHNR and CDR2 FQNEAQ (reference sequence). The length of the CDR3 is 15 residues. The CDR3 is CASSLEVPTGYGYTF. In DNA form, the CDR3 reads TGTGCCAGCAGCTTAGAAGTCCCGACAGGGTATGGCTACACCTTC.

This sequence joins TRBV10-2 and TRBJ2-7; D is undetermined. This CDR3 is built from 14 residues. V was clipped by 0 bases and J by 4 bases, with 10 bases between them. Germline assignment: CDR1 WSHSY and CDR2 SAAADI. The CDR3 bases are TGCGCCAGCAGTGAGTCGCGTAGTAGATACGAGCAGTACTTC. Translation: CASSESRSRYEQYF.

The chain employs TRBV13 and TRBJ2-3, with 7 bases lining up with TRBD2. Germline V gene data show CDR1 as PRHDT and CDR2 as FYEKMQ (reference sequence). The CDR3 contains 17 residues. Losses at the gene ends were 4 bases for V and 1 base for J; bases not matched to a gene: 11. The CDR3: CASSYALRRECTDTQYF. In DNA, the CDR3 is TGTGCCAGCAGCTACGCCCTCCGGCGGGAGTGCACAGATACGCAGTATTTT.

CDR3 nucleotide sequence: TGTGCCGGCCGAGGGGGGACAGGGCACGAGACCCAGTACTTC. This gives the protein CAGRGGTGHETQYF. This chain uses TRBV6-6 with TRBJ2-5, with 9 bases lining up with TRBD1. Germline CDR1 reads MNHNY; CDR2 reads SVGAGI (reference sequence). The CDR3 runs 14 residues. V lost 11 bases to trimming and J lost 5 bases; unmatched junction nucleotides: 12.

The genes are TRBV10-1 and TRBJ2-7; 8 positions match TRBD1. Germline CDR1 and CDR2: WNHNN and SYGVQD (reference sequence). This CDR3 spans 13 amino acids. The junction had 4 bases not matched to a gene; V was cut back by 6 bases and J by 3 bases. CDR3 bases: TGCGCCAGCAGCCTTACAGGGGGCTACGAGCAGTACTTC. It encodes CASSLTGGYEQYF.

The chain carries TRBV2 and TRBJ2-1; 10 bases map to TRBD2. With 4 bases clipped from V and 6 bases from J, the junction kept 9 bases outside the gene matches. The CDR3 totals 16 residues. The V gene's germline CDR1 is SNHLY and CDR2 FYNNEI. The CDR3 here is CASSGAGLAWGNEQFF. The CDR3 DNA reads as TGTGCCAGCAGTGGGGCGGGACTAGCGTGGGGCAATGAGCAGTTCTTC. Variable domain in full (rest from reference TRBV2 and TRBJ2-1): EPEVTQTPSHQVTQMGQEVILRCVPISNHLYFYWYRQILGQKVEFLVSFYNNEISEKSEIFDDQFSVERPDGSNFTLKIRSTKLEDSAMYFCASSGAGLAWGNEQFFGPGTRLTVL.

This clone was seen just once. The identical CDR3 is also encoded by other nucleotide sequences in the sample. This rearrangement joins TRBV29-1 to TRBJ2-2; tentative D call: TRBD2 (6 bases). Trimming pared 5 bases from V and 7 bases from J, leaving 11 bases between. This CDR3 contains 12 residues. Germline V gene sequence: CDR1 SQVTM, CDR2 ANQGSEA. This CDR3 is CSVLAGGGELFF. CDR3 sequence (DNA): TGCAGCGTTCTGGCCGGGGGCGGGGAGCTGTTTTTT.

V usage is TRBV11-2 and J usage is TRBJ1-1; 10 bases are shared with TRBD1. This CDR3 spans 16 amino acids. The J segment lost 3 bases and the V segment lost 1 base, leaving 5 bases of the junction unmatched. Germline-derived CDR1 and CDR2 are SGHAT and FQNNGV. Written as DNA, the CDR3 is TGTGCCAGCAGCTTAGTGACAGGGGGCGAGGACACTGAAGCTTTCTTT. Its protein is CASSLVTGGEDTEAFF.

This clone was seen only a few times. The genes are TRBV5-4 and TRBJ1-2, with D maybe TRBD1 (5 bases). Per the germline V gene, CDR1 is SGHNT and CDR2 is YYREEE (reference sequence). V was shortened by 4 bases and J by 4 bases, with 14 bases between the two germline ends. The CDR3 has 14 amino acids. The CDR3 nucleotides read TGTGCCAGCAGCGATGGGGACGGCCTCTATGGCTACACCTTC. Protein: CASSDGDGLYGYTF.

This sequence joins TRBV27 and TRBJ2-7; 9 positions agree with TRBD1. The germline CDR1 and CDR2 sequences are MNHEY and SMNVEV (reference sequence). This CDR3 contains 16 residues. With V trimmed by 6 bases and J by 3 bases, 12 bases remained unmatched. This chain's CDR3 is CASSRGPGQGNYEQYF. CDR3 bases: TGTGCCAGCAGCAGGGGCCCGGGACAGGGTAACTACGAGCAGTACTTC.

The chain employs TRBV27 and TRBJ2-7; a weak D match, TRBD2 (5 bases). Trimming removed 2 bases at V and 0 bases at J, with 11 bases between. The CDR3 extends over 15 amino acids. Germline V gene lookup returns CDR1 MNHEY and CDR2 SMNVEV (reference sequence). CDR3: CASSLVAYSSYEQYF. The CDR3 bases are TGTGCCAGCAGTTTAGTAGCGTATAGCTCCTACGAGCAGTACTTC.

For this clone: Other DNA sequences within the sample encode an identical CDR3. V is TRBV5-6 and J is TRBJ2-7; possibly TRBD1 for D (5 bases). V was trimmed by 7 bases and J by 2 bases, leaving 13 bases between them. Germline CDR1 reads SGHDT; CDR2 reads YYEEEE. The CDR3 loop spans 13 amino acids. This CDR3 is CASEGQGPYEQYF. The CDR3 DNA reads as TGTGCCAGCGAAGGACAAGGACCCTACGAGCAGTACTTC. Full variable domain (missing parts from reference TRBV5-6 and TRBJ2-7): DAGVTQSPTHLIKTRGQQVTLRCSPKSGHDTVSWYQQALGQGPQFIFQYYEEEERQRGNFPDRFSGHQFPNYSSELNVNALLLGDSALYLCASEGQGPYEQYFGPGTRLTVT.

This clone has a handful of counts. J is TRBJ2-7 and V is TRBV11-2, with a weak D call TRBD1 (5 bases). V lost 5 bases and J lost 4, with 9 bases in between. CDR1 is SGHAT, CDR2 FQNNGV, per germline. The CDR3 is made up of 12 amino acids. The CDR3 loop reads CASSTGGYEQYF. The CDR3 DNA reads TGTGCCAGCAGCACAGGTGGTTACGAGCAGTACTTC.

V usage is TRBV11-2 and J usage is TRBJ1-1, with D possibly TRBD1 on 6 matching bases. CDR1 SGHAT and CDR2 FQNNGV come from the germline V gene. V lost 3 bases, J lost 4 bases, and 9 bases lay in between. The CDR3 covers 13 residues. CDR3 protein: CASSFRGLTEAFF. DNA for the CDR3: TGTGCCAGCAGCTTCCGGGGGCTCACTGAAGCTTTCTTT.